These 5 T cell receptor beta chains were sequenced from one sample in a study of T-cell memory formation after mild COVID-19 (dated by TCRdb to about 2021). Library prep was done by 5' RACE. Sequencing used an Illumina NovaSeq 6000. TCRdb applied fastp at Q25 and MiXCR to the public reads, then kept only in-frame beta chains. Duplicate CDR3 protein sequences are folded into a single record with the most common DNA and genes. The sample contains about 400,000 distinct CDR3 sequences, around an eighth of them found a single time. Together, the top ten hold about 22% of the sample. Material for sequencing was PBMCs or a T cell subset sorted from them (not recorded which). Receptors were obtained from a man between 18 and 35 years old who had mild COVID-19 (a few samples of this study predate the infection). The sample titles of this study are shuffled in the database, so cell type and time point are left out; the donor was told from shared clones.

In its sample, this clonotype was seen a few times. It may be a read error: a sequence one base away is much more abundant. The chain carries TRBV20-1 and TRBJ2-1; 10 nucleotides agree with TRBD2. Trimming removed 4 bases from V and 2 bases from J; junction bases left unmatched: 2. This CDR3 spans 14 amino acids. CDR1 and CDR2 from the germline V gene are DFQATT and SNEGSKA (reference sequence). The CDR3 coding sequence is TGCAGTGCTAAAGCGGGGGGGCCCTACAATGAGCAGTTCTTC. This gives the protein CSAKAGGPYNEQFF.

This clonotype was observed a few times. The chain uses TRBV5-1 and TRBJ1-1; TRBD1 might be the D (6 bases). Germline V CDR1 and CDR2: SGHRS, YFSETQ. Trimming took 3 bases from V and 3 from J, leaving 12 bases between them. The CDR3 covers 14 residues. The DNA for the CDR3 is TGCGCCAGCAGCTCAGGGGAGGCGTACACTGAAGCTTTCTTT. Translation gives CASSSGEAYTEAFF.

The table lists this clonotype with many counts. CDR3 residues: CASPGRESPTGELFF. DNA of the CDR3: TGTGCCAGCCCCGGAAGGGAATCTCCCACCGGGGAGCTGTTTTTT. This chain connects TRBV7-9 to TRBJ2-2; no reliable D call. V was cut by 8 bases and J by 4 bases, with 17 bases left in between. This CDR3 has 15 amino acids. Looked up from germline, CDR1 is SEHNR and CDR2 is FQNEAQ (reference sequence). The entire variable domain, with the rest obtained from reference TRBV7-9 and TRBJ2-2, is as follows: DTGVSQNPRHKITKRGQNVTFRCDPISEHNRLYWYRQTLGQGPEFLTYFQNEAQLEKSRLLSDRFSAERPKGSFSTLEIQRTEQGDSAMYLCASPGRESPTGELFFGEGSRLTVL.

The chain carries TRBV2 and TRBJ1-1; D gene uncertain. Trimming shortened V by 6 bases and J by 4 bases, and 12 bases separated the two germline ends. The germline gives CDR1 SNHLY, CDR2 FYNNEI. The CDR3 is made up of 13 amino acids. CDR3 in amino acids: CASRGSFFTEAFF. In DNA form, the CDR3 reads TGTGCCAGCAGGGGCTCGTTTTTCACTGAAGCTTTCTTT.

In this sample, this clonotype turned up many times. The chain links TRBV7-9 to TRBJ2-5, with D possibly matching TRBD1 (5 bases). This CDR3 region has 13 residues. CDR1 is SEHNR and CDR2 is FQNEAQ in the germline V gene (reference sequence). Trimming took off 5 bases at V and 5 bases at J, with 12 bases between the two ends. The CDR3 sequence: CASSRGAVETQYF. In DNA, the CDR3 is TGTGCCAGCAGCAGGGGTGCGGTCGAGACCCAGTACTTC.